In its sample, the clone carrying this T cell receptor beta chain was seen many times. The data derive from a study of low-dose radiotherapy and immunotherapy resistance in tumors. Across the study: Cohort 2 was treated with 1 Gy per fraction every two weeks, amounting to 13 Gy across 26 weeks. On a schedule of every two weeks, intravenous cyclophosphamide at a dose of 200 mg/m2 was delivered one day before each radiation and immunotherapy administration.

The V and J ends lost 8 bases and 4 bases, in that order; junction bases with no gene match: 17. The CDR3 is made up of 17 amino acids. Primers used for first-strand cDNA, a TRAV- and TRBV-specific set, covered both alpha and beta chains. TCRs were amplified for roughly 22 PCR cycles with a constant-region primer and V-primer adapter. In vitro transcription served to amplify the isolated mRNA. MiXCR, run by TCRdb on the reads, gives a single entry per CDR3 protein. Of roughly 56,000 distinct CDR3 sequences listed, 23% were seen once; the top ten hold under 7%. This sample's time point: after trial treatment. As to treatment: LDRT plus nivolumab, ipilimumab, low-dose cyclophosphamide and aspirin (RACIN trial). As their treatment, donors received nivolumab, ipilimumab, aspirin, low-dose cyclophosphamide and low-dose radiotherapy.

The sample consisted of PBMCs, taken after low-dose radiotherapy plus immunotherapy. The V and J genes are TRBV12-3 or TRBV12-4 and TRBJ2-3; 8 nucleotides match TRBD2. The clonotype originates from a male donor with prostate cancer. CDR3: CASGDRRRGLVSDTQYF. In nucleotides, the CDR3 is TGTGCCAGCGGAGACCGGAGACGGGGACTAGTATCAGATACGCAGTATTTT.